What follows is one TCR beta chain and its context. Its antigen is still unknown. This sample is part of a study of cytomegalovirus exposure and HLA in healthy donors. PCR involved 60 Vbeta and 13 Jbeta primers. Only in-frame clones appear in the TCRdb table, and some are missing; sequencing was by immunoSEQ multiplex PCR. Of approximately 300,000 clones listed, about 80% were seen once; the top ten hold about 0.28%. Study outcomes and limitations: Sequence variants that were highly shared formed a cluster that was likely a sequencing artifact. Immune exposure information comprised only CMV serostatus.

Sequencing used PBMCs. The TCR sequence derives from a girl aged 2-10 years in good health and CMV-seronegative.

The CDR3 region is CASSYGARVSEQYF. DNA of the CDR3: TGTGCCAGCAGTTATGGGGCCAGGGTCTCCGAGCAGTACTTC. The chain employs TRBV6-5 and TRBJ2-7; D is perhaps TRBD1 (5 bases). Germline V gives CDR1 MNHEY, CDR2 SVGAGI. V was clipped by 3 bases and J by 6 bases, with 15 bases between them. This CDR3 region has 14 residues.